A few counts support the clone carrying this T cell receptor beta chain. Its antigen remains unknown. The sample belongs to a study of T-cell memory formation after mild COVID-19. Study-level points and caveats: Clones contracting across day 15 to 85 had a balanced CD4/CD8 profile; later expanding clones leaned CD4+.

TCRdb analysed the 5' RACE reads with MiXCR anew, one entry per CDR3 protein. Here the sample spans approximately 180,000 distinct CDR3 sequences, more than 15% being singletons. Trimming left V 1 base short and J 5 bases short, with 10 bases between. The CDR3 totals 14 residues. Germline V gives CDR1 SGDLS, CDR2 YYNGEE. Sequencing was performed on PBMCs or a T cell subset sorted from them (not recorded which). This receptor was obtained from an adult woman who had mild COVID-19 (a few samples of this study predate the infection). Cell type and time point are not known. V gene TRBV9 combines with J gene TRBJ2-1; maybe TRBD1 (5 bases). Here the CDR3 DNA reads TGTGCCAGCAGCGTATGGGGCCTACACAATGAGCAGTTCTTC. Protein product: CASSVWGLHNEQFF.